This T cell receptor beta chain appears in the sequencing data of a study of cytomegalovirus exposure and HLA in healthy donors. These donors, healthy bone marrow donors, were studied. Study-level points and caveats: Presence/absence analyses rested on an assumption that sequencing depth was roughly uniform across donors.

As for this clone: The antigen is not known.

The length of the CDR3 is 13 residues. V was clipped by 0 bases and J by 7 bases, with 11 bases between them. CDR1 and CDR2 from the germline V gene are SGHRS and YFSETQ. Primers for the PCR totalled 60 Vbeta and 13 Jbeta. Libraries were prepared by immunoSEQ multiplex PCR; TCRdb keeps only in-frame clonotypes and omits some of them. Among some 150,000 clones listed, approximately 80% were seen once. V is TRBV5-1 and J is TRBJ2-7, with D perhaps matching TRBD1 (5 bases). Source material: PBMCs. The source is a woman in her twenties or thirties in good health and CMV-seropositive. The CDR3 sequence is CASSLGQLLEQYF. In nucleotides, the CDR3 is TGCGCCAGCAGCTTGGGACAGTTATTGGAGCAGTACTTC.